The source of this T cell receptor beta chain is a study of cytomegalovirus exposure and HLA in healthy donors. Primers for the PCR totalled 60 Vbeta and 13 Jbeta. Produced via immunoSEQ multiplex PCR; TCRdb's table is partial and in-frame only. The sample contains under 110,000 clones, 82% of which appear only once. V was clipped by 5 bases and J by 2 bases, with 17 bases between them. The CDR3 runs 16 residues. Germline loops: CDR1 SGHAT, CDR2 FQNNGV. This sequence was found in a man aged 45-60 years in good health and CMV-seronegative. The specimen sequenced was PBMCs. This chain uses TRBV11-2 with TRBJ2-3; weak D call: TRBD1 (5 bases). The CDR3 nucleotides read TGTGCCAGCAGCCGCACGACAGTTCTTAACACAGATACGCAGTATTTT. It yields the protein CASSRTTVLNTDTQYF. The complete variable domain, with remaining parts taken from reference TRBV11-2 and TRBJ2-3, reads EAGVAQSPRYKIIEKRQSVAFWCNPISGHATLYWYQQILGQGPKLLIQFQNNGVVDDSQLPKDRFSAERLKGVDSTLKIQPAKLEDSAVYLCASSRTTVLNTDTQYFGPGTRLTVL.